This T cell receptor beta chain was obtained from a study of shared clonotypes between healthy human individuals. Participating donors were healthy, HIV-negative adults free of recent acute infections or vaccinations. Study-level results: Only blood was sampled, and tissue TCR repertoires likely differ from blood ones.

CDR1 and CDR2 from the germline V gene are SGHRS and YFSETQ. This CDR3 spans 14 amino acids. The V end was cut by 6 bases, the J end by 1 base, with 10 bases between. This clone was recorded only once. Its antigen is as yet unknown. The authors split each subset's genomic DNA evenly across several immunoSEQ plates. It was on ten immunoSEQ deep assay plates that unsorted PBMC DNA was sequenced. Measured with immunoSEQ multiplex PCR; TCRdb has only the in-frame clones, and not every one. This sample has around 500,000 clones, with roughly 80% found just once. The V call is TRBV5-1, the J call TRBJ2-2, with D possibly TRBD2 on 6 matching bases. The sample taken for sequencing was PBMCs. The TCR sequence derives from a middle-aged woman in good health. Some clones in this sample may be carry-over from other donors' samples. CDR3 amino acids: CASTISGNTGELFF. The CDR3, as DNA: TGCGCCAGCACAATTAGCGGGAACACCGGGGAGCTGTTTTTT.